The 11 T cell receptor beta chains below all came from one sample that was sequenced in a study of metastatic and nonmetastatic thyroid tumors. TCRdb re-processed the PCR reads through MiXCR. Seen here are approximately 28,000 clones, 15% to 20% observed once, and the top ten hold around 22%. Each patient came to thyroid surgery without any prior treatment (of any kind). Sample: blood. The receptors were sampled from a female donor with papillary thyroid cancer or a benign thyroid nodule (not recorded which). Some clones in this sample may be carry-over from other donors' samples.

The chain is built from TRBV20-1 and TRBJ2-7, with a possible D match to TRBD2 (5 bases). CDR3 length: 13 amino acids. Germline CDR1 and CDR2: DFQATT and SNEGSKA (reference sequence). V was cut by 3 bases and J by 1 base, with 10 bases left in between. This CDR3 reads CSASGVYSYEQYF. The CDR3 DNA follows: TGCAGTGCTAGCGGGGTTTATTCCTACGAGCAGTACTTC.

This clone showed up many times. The chain employs TRBV4-1 and TRBJ1-4; D remains unclear. V shed 3 bases and J shed 5 bases, with 16 bases lying between them. CDR1 MGHRA and CDR2 YSYEKL come from the germline V gene. The CDR3 extends over 16 amino acids. In DNA form, the CDR3 reads TGCGCCAGCAGCCAGCCAGTGACGGGTCCCAATGAAAAACTGTTTTTT. Protein sequence: CASSQPVTGPNEKLFF.

This clone was found a few times. The V and J genes are TRBV28 and TRBJ2-1; TRBD2 might be the D (6 bases). Germline assignment: CDR1 MDHEN and CDR2 SYDVKM. Trimming stripped 3 bases from V and 3 bases from J, with 9 bases between. The CDR3 has 14 residues. The CDR3 bases are TGTGCCAGCAGTTTTACCGGGAGCTACAATGAGCAGTTCTTC. Protein: CASSFTGSYNEQFF. The whole variable domain, filled in from reference TRBV28 and TRBJ2-1, reads DVKVTQSSRYLVKRTGEKVFLECVQDMDHENMFWYRQDPGLGLRLIYFSYDVKMKEKGDIPEGYSVSREKKERFSLILESASTNQTSMYLCASSFTGSYNEQFFGPGTRLTVL.

This clone occurred many times. J is TRBJ1-4 and V is TRBV2, with D perhaps matching TRBD1 (6 bases). Trimming shortened V by 4 bases and J by 11 bases, and 14 bases separated the two germline ends. The germline V gene has CDR1 SNHLY and CDR2 FYNNEI. The CDR3 length is 13 residues. CDR3 in amino acids: CASSGERQAKLFF. CDR3 DNA sequence: TGTGCCAGCAGTGGGGAGCGACAGGCTAAACTGTTTTTT.

This clone was detected a few times. The chain carries TRBV12-3 or TRBV12-4 and TRBJ2-1; no clear D gene. The CDR3 covers 12 residues. Trimming cost V 7 bases and J 6 bases, with 10 bases left between them. The CDR3 DNA follows: TGTGCCAGCACCCTGTATGGCAATGAGCAGTTCTTC. Translating it yields CASTLYGNEQFF.

This clone appeared a few times. V usage is TRBV7-6 and J usage is TRBJ2-3; D perhaps matches TRBD2 (6 bases). V lost 4 bases, J lost 2 bases, and 13 bases lay in between. CDR3 length: 15 residues. Germline CDR1 is SGHVS and CDR2 is FNYEAQ. The CDR3 reads CASSSWGGNTDTQYF. CDR3 DNA sequence: TGTGCCAGCAGCTCCTGGGGCGGGAACACAGATACGCAGTATTTT.

This clone turned up a few times. The gene calls are TRBV28 and TRBJ2-7; TRBD1 aligns across 10 bases. Trimming took 1 base from V and 2 from J; bases not matched to a gene: 5. CDR3 length: 16 residues. Germline V gives CDR1 MDHEN, CDR2 SYDVKM. CDR3 sequence reads: CASSLLGTGVPYEQYF. The CDR3 nucleotides read TGTGCCAGCAGTTTATTGGGGACAGGGGTGCCCTACGAGCAGTACTTC.

The chain couples TRBV11-2 to TRBJ2-1; either TRBD1 or TRBD2 may supply D (5 bases each). The CDR3 runs to 15 residues. CDR1 is SGHAT, CDR2 FQNNGV, per germline. Trimming took 3 bases from V and 0 from J, leaving 9 bases between them. CDR3 bases: TGTGCCAGCAGCTTGGGACCCAGCTCCTACAATGAGCAGTTCTTC. Translated, it gives CASSLGPSSYNEQFF.

This clone counts as medium-sized. The V gene is TRBV6-2 or TRBV6-3, the J gene TRBJ1-4, with D maybe TRBD1 (5 bases). CDR1 and CDR2 (germline): MNHEY, SVGEGT. Trimming cost V 5 bases and J 7 bases, with 14 bases left between them. The CDR3 contains 14 residues. Written as DNA, the CDR3 is TGTGCCAGCAGTCTCAGGGTCGGAGGTGAAAAACTGTTTTTT. Protein sequence: CASSLRVGGEKLFF.

In this sample, this clone turned up many times. The chain couples TRBV2 to TRBJ1-1, with TRBD1 as a possible D gene (5 bases). V was shortened by 5 bases and J by 4 bases, with 11 bases between the two germline ends. Germline lookup yields CDR1 SNHLY and CDR2 FYNNEI. The CDR3 consists of 13 residues. CDR3 sequence (DNA): TGTGCCAGCAGTTCTCAGGGTTCCACTGAAGCTTTCTTT. Translating it yields CASSSQGSTEAFF. The complete variable domain, with remaining parts taken from reference TRBV2 and TRBJ1-1, reads EPEVTQTPSHQVTQMGQEVILRCVPISNHLYFYWYRQILGQKVEFLVSFYNNEISEKSEIFDDQFSVERPDGSNFTLKIRSTKLEDSAMYFCASSSQGSTEAFFGQGTRLTVV.

This clone showed up many times. This chain links TRBV3-1 with TRBJ2-1; D remains unclear. The CDR3 contains 13 residues. The germline V gene encodes CDR1 LGHDT and CDR2 YNNKEL (reference sequence). The V gene lost 0 bases and the J gene lost 14 bases, with 14 bases spanning the gap. CDR3 DNA sequence: TGTGCCAGCAGCCAAGATCCAGGCAGCCCCGAGTTCTTC. Amino acids: CASSQDPGSPEFF.